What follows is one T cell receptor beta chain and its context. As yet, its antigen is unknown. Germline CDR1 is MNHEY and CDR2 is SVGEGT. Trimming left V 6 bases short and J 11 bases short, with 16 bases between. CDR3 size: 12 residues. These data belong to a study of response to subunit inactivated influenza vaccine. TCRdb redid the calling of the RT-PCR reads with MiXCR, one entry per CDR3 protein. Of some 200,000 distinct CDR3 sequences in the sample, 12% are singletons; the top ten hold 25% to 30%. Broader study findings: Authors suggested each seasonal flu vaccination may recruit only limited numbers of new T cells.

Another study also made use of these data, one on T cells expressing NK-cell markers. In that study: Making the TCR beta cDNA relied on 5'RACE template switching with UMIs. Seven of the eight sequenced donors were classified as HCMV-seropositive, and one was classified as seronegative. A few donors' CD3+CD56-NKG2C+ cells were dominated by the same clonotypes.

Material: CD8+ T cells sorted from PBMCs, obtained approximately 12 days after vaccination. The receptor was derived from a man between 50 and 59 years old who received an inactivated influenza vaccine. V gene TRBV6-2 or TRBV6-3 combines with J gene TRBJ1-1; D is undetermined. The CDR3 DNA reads TGTGCCAGCAGGGATCTCGGGATCTCGGCTTTCTTT. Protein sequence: CASRDLGISAFF.